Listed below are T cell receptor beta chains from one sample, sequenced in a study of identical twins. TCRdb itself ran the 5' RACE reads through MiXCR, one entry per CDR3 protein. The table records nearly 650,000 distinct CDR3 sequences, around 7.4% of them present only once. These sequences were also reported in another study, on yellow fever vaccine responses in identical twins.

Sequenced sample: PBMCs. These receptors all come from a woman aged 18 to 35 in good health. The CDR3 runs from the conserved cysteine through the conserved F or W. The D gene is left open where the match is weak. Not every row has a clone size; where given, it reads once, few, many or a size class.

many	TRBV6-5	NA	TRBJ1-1	CASSYEWKGETEAFF	TGTGCCAGCAGTTACGAATGGAAGGGAGAAACTGAAGCTTTCTTT
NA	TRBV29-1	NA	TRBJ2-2	CSVGDYTGELFF	TGCAGCGTGGGGGACTACACCGGGGAGCTGTTTTTT
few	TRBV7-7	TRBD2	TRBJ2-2	CASSPILAGGHVTGELFF	TGTGCCAGCAGCCCAATACTAGCGGGGGGGCACGTCACCGGGGAGCTGTTTTTT
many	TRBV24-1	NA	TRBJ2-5	CATSDLRGDIQETQYF	TGTGCCACCAGTGATTTGCGAGGGGACATCCAAGAGACCCAGTACTTC
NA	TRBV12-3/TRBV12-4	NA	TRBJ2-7	CASSFGRIEQYF	TGTGCCAGCAGTTTTGGCCGCATCGAGCAGTACTTC
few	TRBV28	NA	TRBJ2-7	CASTPGDTYEQYF	TGTGCCAGCACGCCTGGGGATACCTACGAGCAGTACTTC
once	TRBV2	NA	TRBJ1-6	CASNRENSPLYF	TGTGCCAGCAATCGAGAAAATTCACCCCTCTACTTT
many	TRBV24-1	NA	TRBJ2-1	CATSDSAFGGQFF	TGTGCCACCAGTGATTCTGCATTCGGGGGGCAGTTCTTC
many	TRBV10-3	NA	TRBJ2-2	CAISAAEITGELFF	TGTGCCATCAGTGCCGCCGAGATCACCGGGGAGCTGTTTTTT
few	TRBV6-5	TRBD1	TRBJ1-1	CASSYKGAITEAFF	TGTGCCAGCAGTTACAAGGGGGCCATCACTGAAGCTTTCTTT
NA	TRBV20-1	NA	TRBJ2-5	CSANWRDETQYF	TGCAGTGCCAACTGGAGGGATGAGACCCAGTACTTC
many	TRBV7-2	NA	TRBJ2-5	CASSLAGGNQETQYF	TGTGCCAGCAGCTTAGCGGGGGGTAACCAAGAGACCCAGTACTTC
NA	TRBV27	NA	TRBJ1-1	CASSPVGTEAFF	TGTGCCAGCAGTCCGGTGGGCACTGAAGCTTTCTTT
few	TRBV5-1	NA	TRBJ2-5	CASISGGATAQETQYF	TGCGCCAGCATCAGCGGAGGGGCAACCGCCCAAGAGACCCAGTACTTC
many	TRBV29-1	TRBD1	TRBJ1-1	CSVERPGTVNTEAFF	TGCAGCGTTGAACGCCCCGGGACAGTGAACACTGAAGCTTTCTTT
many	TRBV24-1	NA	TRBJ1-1	CATSDENSNTEAFF	TGTGCCACCAGTGACGAGAACTCGAACACTGAAGCTTTCTTT
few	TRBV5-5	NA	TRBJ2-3	CASSLRSSASTDTQYF	TGTGCCAGCAGCTTGAGGTCTAGCGCTAGCACAGATACGCAGTATTTT
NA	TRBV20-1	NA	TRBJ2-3	CSASSLANLSTDTQYF	TGCAGTGCTAGCAGTCTAGCGAACCTTAGCACAGATACGCAGTATTTT
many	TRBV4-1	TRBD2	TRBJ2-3	CASSQVDTSGRTDTQYF	TGCGCCAGCAGCCAAGTAGACACTAGCGGGCGCACAGATACGCAGTATTTT
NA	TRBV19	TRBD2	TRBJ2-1	CASSIRPTRGLAGGWNEQFF	TGTGCCAGTAGTATTCGACCTACTCGGGGCTTAGCGGGAGGGTGGAATGAGCAGTTCTTC
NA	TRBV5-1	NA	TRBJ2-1	CASSATGTHNEQFF	TGCGCCAGCAGTGCTACCGGGACCCACAATGAGCAGTTCTTC
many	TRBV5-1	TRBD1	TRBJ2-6	CASSTDRDSGANVLTF	TGCGCCAGCAGCACCGACAGGGACTCTGGGGCCAACGTCCTGACTTTC
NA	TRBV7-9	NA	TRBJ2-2	CASSLSMGVTNTGELFF	TGTGCCAGCAGCTTAAGCATGGGAGTCACGAACACCGGGGAGCTGTTTTTT
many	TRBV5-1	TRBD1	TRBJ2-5	CASSLRTGRKETQYF	TGCGCCAGCAGCTTGCGGACAGGGAGAAAAGAGACCCAGTACTTC
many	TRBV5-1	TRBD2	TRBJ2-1	CASSPGLNSYNEQFF	TGCGCCAGCAGCCCGGGACTAAACTCCTACAATGAGCAGTTCTTC
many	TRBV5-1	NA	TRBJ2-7	CASTSGTPGYEQYF	TGCGCCAGCACCTCCGGGACACCTGGCTACGAGCAGTACTTC
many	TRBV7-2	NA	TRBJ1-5	CASSSHEVSNQPQHF	TGTGCCAGCAGCTCACATGAAGTTAGCAATCAGCCCCAGCATTTT
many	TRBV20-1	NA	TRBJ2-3	CSARAPTSTDTQYF	TGCAGTGCTAGAGCCCCTACTAGCACAGATACGCAGTATTTT
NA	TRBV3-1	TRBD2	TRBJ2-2	CASTLKTSGRMGTGELFF	TGTGCCAGCACCCTCAAGACTAGCGGGAGAATGGGGACCGGGGAGCTGTTTTTT
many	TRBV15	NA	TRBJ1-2	CATSTLLGPDGYTF	TGTGCCACCAGCACGCTTCTGGGGCCGGATGGCTACACCTTC
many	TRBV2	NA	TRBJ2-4	CASSKQRGYENIQYF	TGTGCCAGCAGTAAACAGAGAGGGTACGAAAACATTCAGTACTTC
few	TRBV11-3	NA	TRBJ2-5	CASSLESGPQETQYF	TGTGCCAGCAGCTTAGAGAGCGGACCCCAAGAGACCCAGTACTTC
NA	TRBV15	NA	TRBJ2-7	CATSRDVDYEQYF	TGTGCCACCAGCAGAGATGTAGACTACGAGCAGTACTTC
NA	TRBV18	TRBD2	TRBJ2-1	CASSPPGLAGGMNEQFF	TGTGCCAGCTCACCACCGGGACTAGCGGGGGGAATGAATGAGCAGTTCTTC
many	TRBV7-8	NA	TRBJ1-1	CASSSGPGGAFF	TGTGCCAGCAGCTCGGGACCTGGGGGAGCTTTCTTT
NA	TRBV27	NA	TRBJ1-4	CASSPFSGNEKLFF	TGTGCCAGCAGTCCTTTTTCAGGGAATGAAAAACTGTTTTTT
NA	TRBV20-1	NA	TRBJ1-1	CSVTQGPTEAFF	TGCAGTGTTACACAGGGCCCCACTGAAGCTTTCTTT
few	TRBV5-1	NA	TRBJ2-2	CASSLAVGPANTGELFF	TGCGCCAGCAGCTTGGCCGTGGGGCCCGCGAACACCGGGGAGCTGTTTTTT
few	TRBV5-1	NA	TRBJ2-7	CASSFGSGAYEQYF	TGCGCCAGCAGCTTTGGTTCCGGAGCCTACGAGCAGTACTTC
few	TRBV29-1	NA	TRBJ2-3	CSGQVGSTDTQYF	TGCAGCGGTCAAGTCGGGAGCACAGATACGCAGTATTTT
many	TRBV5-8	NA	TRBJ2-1	CASSLVVSGNEQFF	TGTGCCAGCAGCTTGGTCGTTAGCGGAAATGAGCAGTTCTTC
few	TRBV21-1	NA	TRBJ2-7	CASTKTGQGTSYEQYF	TGTGCCAGCACCAAAACAGGACAGGGTACCTCCTACGAGCAGTACTTC
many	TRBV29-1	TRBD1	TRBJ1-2	CSVEDVGTGGNYGYTF	TGCAGCGTTGAAGATGTGGGGACAGGGGGAAACTATGGCTACACCTTC
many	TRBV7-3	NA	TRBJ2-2	CASRGRPNTGELFF	TGTGCCAGCAGAGGGAGGCCGAACACCGGGGAGCTGTTTTTT
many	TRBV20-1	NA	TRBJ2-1	CSASLSHYNEQFF	TGCAGTGCTAGTTTGTCTCACTACAATGAGCAGTTCTTC
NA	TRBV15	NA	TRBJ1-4	CATSRAVATNEKLFF	TGTGCCACCAGCAGAGCTGTAGCAACTAATGAAAAACTGTTTTTT
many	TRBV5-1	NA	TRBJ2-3	CASSPQGGLAPDTQYF	TGCGCCAGCAGCCCTCAGGGGGGGCTCGCGCCAGATACGCAGTATTTT
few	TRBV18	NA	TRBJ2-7	CASSPGVEARYEQYF	TGTGCCAGCTCACCCGGGGTTGAGGCGCGCTACGAGCAGTACTTC
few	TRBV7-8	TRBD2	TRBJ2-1	CASSLSLAGGDNEQFF	TGTGCCAGCAGCTTATCACTAGCGGGGGGAGACAATGAGCAGTTCTTC
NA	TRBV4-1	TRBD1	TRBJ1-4	CASSQSDRGGEKLFF	TGCGCCAGCAGCCAATCGGACAGGGGCGGAGAAAAACTGTTTTTT
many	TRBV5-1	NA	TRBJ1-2	CASSHATDTPRVVYTF	TGCGCCAGCAGCCACGCAACAGACACCCCCCGTGTGGTCTACACCTTC
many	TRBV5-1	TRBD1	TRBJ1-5	CASSPGTANQPQHF	TGCGCCAGCAGCCCCGGGACAGCTAATCAGCCCCAGCATTTT
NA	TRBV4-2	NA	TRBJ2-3	CASSQEGGEGGPSDTQYF	TGTGCCAGCAGCCAAGAAGGGGGAGAGGGAGGGCCCTCAGATACGCAGTATTTT
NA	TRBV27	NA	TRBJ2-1	CASSHGKIGYAEQFF	TGTGCCAGCAGCCACGGGAAAATTGGTTATGCTGAGCAGTTCTTC
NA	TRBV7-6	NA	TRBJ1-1	CASSSYLLNTEAFF	TGTGCCAGCAGTAGCTATCTATTGAACACTGAAGCTTTCTTT
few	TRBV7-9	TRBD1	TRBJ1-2	CASSFYLQGNYGYTF	TGTGCCAGCAGCTTCTATTTACAGGGGAACTATGGCTACACCTTC
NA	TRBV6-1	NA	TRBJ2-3	CASSLDPRSRDTQYF	TGTGCCAGCAGCCTGGACCCCCGAAGTCGAGATACGCAGTATTTT
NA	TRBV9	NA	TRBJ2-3	CASSVTSREVTDTQYF	TGTGCCAGCAGCGTAACGAGCAGGGAAGTCACAGATACGCAGTATTTT
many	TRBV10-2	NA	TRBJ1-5	CASSDGGFGQPQHF	TGCGCCAGCAGTGACGGGGGATTCGGTCAGCCCCAGCATTTT